A selection of T cell receptor beta chains follows, all from one sample in a study of T cells in Graves' hyperthyroidism and ophthalmopathy. TCRdb recomputed calls from the multiplex PCR reads with MiXCR, one row per CDR3 protein. The sample holds about 500,000 distinct CDR3 sequences, roughly 45% seen once. Material for sequencing was peripheral blood or thyroid tissue (not recorded which). These receptors were obtained from an adult woman with Graves' disease, either hyperthyroidism or ophthalmopathy (not recorded which). Both conserved end residues are trimmed from each CDR3. Each record gives: J gene, D gene, V gene, CDR3 protein. D genes are given only for firm matches.

>TRBJ2-7|-|TRBV7-3
ATRTRLQVPGGEQY
>TRBJ2-7|-|TRBV7-3
ASSGPFQGGEQY
>TRBJ2-6|-|TRBV20-1
SAYPSSGANVLT
>TRBJ2-7|TRBD2|TRBV7-8
AWRREGTYEQH
>TRBJ1-3|-|TRBV9
ASSFHRTAPGGNTIY
>TRBJ1-3|TRBD1|TRBV7-8
ASSLGTGVGNTIY
>TRBJ2-7|-|TRBV12-3/TRBV12-4
ASSLGGTMWEQY
>TRBJ1-5|-|TRBV10-1
ASSSARGQPQH
>TRBJ2-5|-|TRBV29-1
SQSGYQETQY
>TRBJ2-7|TRBD2|TRBV5-4
ASSLGGTSGRVNEQY
>TRBJ2-5|-|TRBV11-2
ASSFMGIQETQY
>TRBJ1-6|-|TRBV10-2
ASGRDLGSLH
>TRBJ2-2|-|TRBV30
AWRGYAGELF
>TRBJ1-1|-|TRBV7-9
ASSLRAETKAF
>TRBJ1-4|TRBD1|TRBV3-1
ASSQADRANEKLF
>TRBJ1-1|-|TRBV20-1
SVRAGNTEAF
>TRBJ2-5|TRBD2|TRBV11-3
ASSLTLAGYQETQY
>TRBJ2-5|TRBD2|TRBV29-1
SVRTSGREETQY
>TRBJ1-4|-|TRBV7-9
ASSFLVDSPNEKLF
>TRBJ1-4|-|TRBV7-6
ASSLEGIGEKLF
>TRBJ2-6|-|TRBV10-3
AISEGGANVLT
>TRBJ1-3|-|TRBV7-9
ASSFPGDTIY
>TRBJ2-6|TRBD1|TRBV25-1
ASRRTGSFSGANVLT
>TRBJ2-1|TRBD2|TRBV7-9
ASSDGTSGDEQF
>TRBJ1-2|-|TRBV11-2
ASSLGGESRGYT
>TRBJ1-1|-|TRBV5-1
ASRPDVNTEAF
>TRBJ2-7|-|TRBV7-9
ASSPPLATGSYEQY
>TRBJ1-6|-|TRBV14
ASSLDHRVSSLASPLH
>TRBJ1-1|-|TRBV29-1
SVEPGPQNTEAF
>TRBJ2-3|-|TRBV29-1
SVAFTDTQY
>TRBJ2-2|TRBD1|TRBV10-3
AIASGGQNTGELF
>TRBJ2-7|-|TRBV10-3
AISGNSYEQY
>TRBJ1-2|TRBD1|TRBV7-2
ASSQTGLITGYT
>TRBJ1-5|TRBD1|TRBV6-1
ASSPGQGKPQH
>TRBJ2-7|-|TRBV29-1
SVELQGSGISYEQY
>TRBJ1-2|-|TRBV2
ASRGLAGHGYT
>TRBJ1-2|-|TRBV10-2
ASSPRDRAFYGYT
>TRBJ2-7|-|TRBV7-8
ASSPEIYEQY
>TRBJ1-1|-|TRBV14
ASSLQGPGTEAF
>TRBJ2-2|TRBD1|TRBV7-3
TSSLQGTRNTGELS
>TRBJ1-1|-|TRBV7-3
ASSPRGYGDTEAF
>TRBJ2-2|-|TRBV7-9
ASSLAHSYNTGELF
>TRBJ1-5|TRBD1|TRBV29-1
SVQGADQPQH
>TRBJ1-5|-|TRBV20-1
SASVQGVWQPQH
>TRBJ2-5|-|TRBV7-2
ASSFDSYQETQY
>TRBJ2-7|TRBD2|TRBV11-2
ASSYSGRTHEQY
>TRBJ1-2|-|TRBV28
ASSLKGPGYT
>TRBJ2-5|TRBD2|TRBV20-1
SASGGVQETQY
>TRBJ1-1|-|TRBV29-1
SVAGGLPKNTEAF
>TRBJ2-7|TRBD1|TRBV7-6
ASSSRQGNYEQY